Shown below are 32 T cell receptor beta chains from a single sample sequenced in a study of CD8 T cells in ankylosing spondylitis. Study-level findings and limits: About 8 highly homologous variants made up a TCR beta motif, and this motif appeared characteristic of ankylosing spondylitis blood.

These receptors' antigens are unknown. MiXCR was run by TCRdb on the 5' RACE reads, yielding one entry per CDR3 protein. This table has roughly 670,000 distinct CDR3 sequences, around 19% appearing once. Sequencing was done on a sample of blood, either unsorted or a sorted T cell fraction (not recorded which). Every receptor here comes from a male donor with ankylosing spondylitis.

V is TRBV5-6 and J is TRBJ1-4; D is possibly TRBD1 (5 bases). The CDR3 runs 16 residues. The V and J ends lost 4 bases and 7 bases respectively, with 20 bases between them. Germline CDR1 and CDR2: SGHDT and YYEEEE. CDR3 amino acids: CASSGAGLSPSEKLFF. The CDR3 bases are TGTGCCAGCAGCGGCGCAGGGCTGTCCCCCAGTGAAAAACTGTTTTTT.

This chain joins TRBV5-6 and TRBJ2-2; D is ambiguous. The CDR3 spans 16 residues. CDR1 and CDR2 (germline): SGHDT, YYEEEE. V was shortened by 0 bases and J by 2 bases, with 11 bases between the two germline ends. The CDR3 loop is CASSLAVASNTGELFF. For the CDR3, the DNA is TGTGCCAGCAGCTTGGCGGTGGCTTCCAACACCGGGGAGCTGTTTTTT. Complete variable domain (other parts from reference TRBV5-6 and TRBJ2-2): DAGVTQSPTHLIKTRGQQVTLRCSPKSGHDTVSWYQQALGQGPQFIFQYYEEEERQRGNFPDRFSGHQFPNYSSELNVNALLLGDSALYLCASSLAVASNTGELFFGEGSRLTVL.

This clonotype was recorded a few times. V is TRBV5-1 and J is TRBJ2-5, with 7 positions matching TRBD2. Germline V CDR1 and CDR2: SGHRS, YFSETQ. J was trimmed by 9 bases and V by 4 bases; bases with no gene match: 15. This CDR3 has 15 amino acids. The CDR3 sequence: CASSPRGSGGESQYF. Written as DNA, the CDR3 is TGCGCCAGCAGCCCTCGTGGCAGTGGGGGGGAGTCCCAGTACTTC.

This sequence joins TRBV11-2 and TRBJ2-4; no clear D. V was shortened by 2 bases and J by 5 bases, with 13 bases between the two germline ends. The germline V gene has CDR1 SGHAT and CDR2 FQNNGV. The CDR3 sequence is 15 residues long. Here the CDR3 reads CASSLLGLNENIQYF. CDR3 coding DNA: TGTGCCAGCAGCTTACTCGGGCTGAACGAAAACATTCAGTACTTC.

This clonotype was found a few times. This rearrangement joins TRBV7-2 to TRBJ2-1; TRBD1 or TRBD2 may be the D gene (5 bases each). Germline V CDR1 and CDR2: SGHTA, FQGNSA. V dropped 5 bases and J dropped 12 bases, with 14 bases sitting between them. This CDR3 comprises 12 residues. CDR3 nucleotide sequence: TGTGCCAGCAGCCCGGCCAAGGGACCGCAGTTCTTC. Its protein product is CASSPAKGPQFF.

This sequence joins TRBV29-1 and TRBJ2-3, with 10 bases that match TRBD2. The CDR3 covers 14 residues. V lost 6 bases to trimming and J lost 4 bases; unmatched junction nucleotides: 7. CDR1 and CDR2 from the germline V gene are SQVTM and ANQGSEA. The CDR3 DNA sequence: TGCAGCGTCGTGGGGCTAGCGGGAGCAGATACGCAGTATTTT. As protein: CSVVGLAGADTQYF.

Only a few counts were recorded for this clonotype. V and J are TRBV9 and TRBJ1-5; 10 nucleotides match TRBD1. Germline V lookup: CDR1 SGDLS, CDR2 YYNGEE. V shed 4 bases, J shed 2 bases, and the junction held 3 bases outside the gene matches. The CDR3 loop spans 15 amino acids. CDR3 amino acids: CASSQTGGGNQPQHF. DNA for the CDR3: TGTGCCAGCAGCCAGACAGGGGGCGGCAATCAGCCCCAGCATTTT.

The chain recombines TRBV12-3 or TRBV12-4 with TRBJ1-2; 10 bases map to TRBD1. The CDR3 runs to 15 residues. Unmatched junction bases numbered 11, after V lost 5 bases and J lost 8 bases. Here the CDR3 reads CASSRGQGTIWGYTF. The CDR3 region has the DNA TGTGCCAGCAGTAGGGGACAGGGGACGATTTGGGGCTACACCTTC.

This clonotype has at least ten counts. The rearrangement uses TRBV20-1 and TRBJ2-3, with 9 bases fitting TRBD2. In germline, CDR1 is DFQATT, CDR2 SNEGSKA (reference sequence). V trimming: 5 bases; J trimming: 0 bases; junction bases outside the gene matches: 6. The CDR3 totals 15 residues. CDR3 loop: CSAAGGGASTDTQYF. The CDR3 region has the DNA TGCAGTGCTGCTGGCGGGGGGGCGAGCACAGATACGCAGTATTTT.

This clonotype was counted between two and nine times. The chain links TRBV20-1 to TRBJ2-3; maybe TRBD1 (5 bases). The V and J ends lost 3 bases and 7 bases respectively, with 11 bases between them. This CDR3 spans 12 amino acids. CDR1 DFQATT and CDR2 SNEGSKA come from the germline V gene (reference sequence). DNA of the CDR3: TGCAGTGCTAGCAACAGGTTGAATACGCAGTATTTT. As protein: CSASNRLNTQYF.

V gene TRBV18 combines with J gene TRBJ2-3, with 13 nucleotides matching TRBD2. The V segment lost 4 bases and the J segment 10 bases; nucleotides outside the gene matches: 8. Germline lookup yields CDR1 KGHSH and CDR2 LQKENI. This CDR3 has 15 residues. This chain's CDR3 is CASSQSGLAGEAQYF. The CDR3 DNA is TGTGCCAGCTCACAATCTGGACTAGCGGGAGAGGCGCAGTATTTT.

This clonotype has just a few counts. This chain uses TRBV6-2 or TRBV6-3 with TRBJ1-1; no firm D call. The germline gives CDR1 MNHEY, CDR2 SVGEGT. V lost 0 bases to trimming and J lost 3 bases, with 14 bases between them. The CDR3 runs to 16 residues. The CDR3 nucleotides are TGTGCCAGCAGTTACTCTACAGCAACTGGGGACACTGAAGCTTTCTTT. It translates to CASSYSTATGDTEAFF.

Only a few counts were recorded for this clonotype. The rearrangement uses TRBV7-2 and TRBJ2-7; 9 bases are a match to TRBD1. Trimming at V came to 0 bases and at J to 1 base, leaving 4 bases not matched to a gene. Germline assignment: CDR1 SGHTA and CDR2 FQGNSA. The CDR3 loop spans 16 amino acids. CDR3 residues: CASSLARDRVSYEQYF. As DNA, the CDR3 is TGTGCCAGCAGCTTAGCGAGGGACAGGGTATCCTACGAGCAGTACTTC. Full variable domain (outside the CDR3, taken from reference TRBV7-2 and TRBJ2-7): GAGVSQSPSNKVTEKGKDVELRCDPISGHTALYWYRQSLGQGLEFLIYFQGNSAPDKSGLPSDRFSAERTGGSVSTLTIQRTQQEDSAVYLCASSLARDRVSYEQYFGPGTRLTVT.

This clonotype was counted at least ten times. The rearrangement joins TRBV10-3 to TRBJ2-1; perhaps TRBD2 as D (5 bases). Germline CDR1 reads ENHRY; CDR2 reads SYGVKD. V lost 4 bases and J 9 bases, leaving 10 bases between the germline ends. This CDR3 region has 12 residues. CDR3 sequence (DNA): TGTGCCATCAGTGTGGAAGGAGGTGAGCAGTTCTTC. It yields the protein CAISVEGGEQFF.

The genes are TRBV5-1 and TRBJ1-1, with TRBD1 matching 8 bases. V was clipped by 5 bases and J by 4 bases; unmatched bases: 10. Germline V gene sequence: CDR1 SGHRS, CDR2 YFSETQ. The CDR3 loop spans 15 amino acids. CDR3 sequence: CASSIPGQGVTEAFF. In DNA form, the CDR3 reads TGCGCCAGCAGTATACCAGGACAGGGCGTCACTGAAGCTTTCTTT.

Only a few counts were recorded for this clonotype. The chain has TRBV28 and TRBJ1-2, with 8 positions matching TRBD1. With V trimmed by 8 bases and J by 3 bases, 14 bases remained unmatched. The CDR3 is made up of 16 amino acids. Germline values: CDR1 MDHEN, CDR2 SYDVKM. The DNA of the CDR3 is TGTGCCAGCCGTAATTGGGGGCAGGGGGCCGACTATGGCTACACCTTC. This codes for CASRNWGQGADYGYTF.

This chain connects TRBV24-1 to TRBJ2-1, with D unresolved. The V gene lost 4 bases and the J gene lost 7 bases, with 10 bases spanning the gap. Per germline, CDR1 KGHDR and CDR2 SFDVKD. CDR3 length: 13 amino acids. The chain's CDR3 is CATSDTIGNEQFF. The DNA for the CDR3 is TGTGCCACCAGTGACACAATCGGAAATGAGCAGTTCTTC.

This clonotype was found many times. The rearrangement uses TRBV20-1 and TRBJ2-1, with D perhaps TRBD1 or TRBD2 (5 bases each). The CDR3 spans 13 residues. Per germline, CDR1 DFQATT and CDR2 SNEGSKA (reference sequence). The V gene lost 8 bases and the J gene lost 2 bases, with 13 bases spanning the gap. CDR3 region: CSTPGTAYNEQFF. CDR3 bases: TGCAGTACACCCGGGACCGCCTACAATGAGCAGTTCTTC.

This chain links TRBV27 with TRBJ1-5; no clear D gene. The germline V gene has CDR1 MNHEY and CDR2 SMNVEV (reference sequence). V was clipped by 6 bases and J by 4 bases, with 13 bases between them. The CDR3 totals 14 residues. The CDR3 sequence: CASRRADRNQPQHF. The CDR3 bases are TGTGCCAGCAGAAGGGCCGACCGTAATCAGCCCCAGCATTTT.

The chain carries TRBV6-5 and TRBJ2-2; D not resolved. Germline V gene data show CDR1 as MNHEY and CDR2 as SVGAGI. Trimming pared 2 bases from V and 6 bases from J, leaving 7 bases between. CDR3 size: 13 residues. CDR3 sequence reads: CASSYVAPGELFF. The CDR3 DNA follows: TGTGCCAGCAGTTACGTGGCCCCCGGGGAGCTGTTTTTT.

This clonotype has a handful of counts. V gene TRBV9 combines with J gene TRBJ2-7, with 9 positions matching TRBD1. The CDR3 length is 14 residues. In germline, CDR1 is SGDLS, CDR2 YYNGEE. Losses at the gene ends were 4 bases for V and 5 bases for J; bases not matched to a gene: 7. The CDR3 nucleotides are TGTGCCAGCAGCCCACGGGACAGGGTACACGAGCAGTACTTC. It codes for CASSPRDRVHEQYF.

This clonotype occurred a few times. The chain uses TRBV6-2 or TRBV6-3 and TRBJ2-1; 7 bases are shared with TRBD1. After removal of 3 bases from V and 1 base from J, the junction contained 3 bases not matched to a gene. The V gene's germline CDR1 is MNHEY and CDR2 SVGEGT. This CDR3 region has 15 residues. CDR3 region: CASSYHRGSYNEQFF. DNA for the CDR3: TGTGCCAGCAGTTATCACAGGGGATCCTACAATGAGCAGTTCTTC.

The chain uses TRBV5-4 and TRBJ2-7, with TRBD2 identical over 11 bases. The junction had 14 bases not matched to a gene; V was cut back by 1 base and J by 2 bases. Germline CDR1 reads SGHNT; CDR2 reads YYREEE (reference sequence). The CDR3 has 19 amino acids. CDR3 DNA: TGTGCCAGCAGCTTGTCGATCACCGGACTAGCGGGCATCACCTACGAGCAGTACTTC. This encodes CASSLSITGLAGITYEQYF.

This clonotype was recorded a few times. The chain couples TRBV4-3 to TRBJ1-4; D is possibly TRBD1 (6 bases). Looked up from germline, CDR1 is LGHNA and CDR2 is YSLEER. The V end lost 0 bases, the J end lost 0 bases, and 11 bases lay between the germline ends. This CDR3 is built from 17 residues. The CDR3 DNA follows: TGCGCCAGCAGCCAAGATGGAGGGGGTGCAACTAATGAAAAACTGTTTTTT. Translated: CASSQDGGGATNEKLFF.

The V call is TRBV7-8, the J call TRBJ2-5; D might be TRBD2 (5 bases). Trimming cost V 1 base and J 5 bases, with 8 bases left between them. Germline V CDR1 and CDR2: SGHVS, FQNEAQ. The CDR3 consists of 13 residues. Written as DNA, the CDR3 is TGTGCCAGCAGCTTAGATGGCGGGGAGACCCAGTACTTC. Amino acids: CASSLDGGETQYF.

The DNA for the CDR3 is TGTGCCAGCAGTGAACTAGCGGGAGCGGACTCCTACAATGAGCAGTTCTTC. Amino acids: CASSELAGADSYNEQFF. This chain uses TRBV2 with TRBJ2-1, with TRBD2 identical over 10 bases. This CDR3 has 17 residues. V dropped 2 bases and J dropped 0; count of bases not matched to a gene: 4. Germline V gene data show CDR1 as SNHLY and CDR2 as FYNNEI.

This clonotype was counted at least ten times. J is TRBJ1-5 and V is TRBV5-1; no clear D. Trimming removed 2 bases from V and 2 bases from J, with 14 bases in between. Germline V gene lookup returns CDR1 SGHRS and CDR2 YFSETQ. The CDR3 spans 16 residues. As DNA, the CDR3 is TGCGCCAGCAGCTTAGGAGGGAAGGGCGGCAATCAGCCCCAGCATTTT. Amino acid sequence: CASSLGGKGGNQPQHF.

Many counts were recorded for this clonotype. The chain has TRBV20-1 and TRBJ1-5, with no clear D. Trimming shortened V by 0 bases and J by 5 bases, and 8 bases separated the two germline ends. The CDR3 has 13 amino acids. Germline CDR1 reads DFQATT; CDR2 reads SNEGSKA (reference sequence). CDR3 sequence: CSARDRTYQPQHF. As DNA, the CDR3 is TGCAGTGCTAGAGATCGAACTTATCAGCCCCAGCATTTT.

The chain couples TRBV9 to TRBJ2-1; D possibly corresponds to TRBD2 (5 bases). This CDR3 spans 15 amino acids. Germline V lookup: CDR1 SGDLS, CDR2 YYNGEE. V was shortened by 3 bases and J by 0 bases, with 10 bases between the two germline ends. As DNA, the CDR3 is TGTGCCAGCAGCGAATTAGCGAGCTCCTACAATGAGCAGTTCTTC. It is translated as CASSELASSYNEQFF.

Only a few counts were recorded for this clonotype. The V gene is TRBV6-5, the J gene TRBJ2-6, with 7 positions matching TRBD2. V was clipped by 4 bases and J by 2 bases; unmatched bases: 5. Germline V gene data show CDR1 as MNHEY and CDR2 as SVGAGI. This CDR3 spans 16 amino acids. CDR3 region: CASSLHAGAGANVLTF. CDR3 nucleotides: TGTGCCAGCAGTTTACATGCGGGGGCTGGGGCCAACGTCCTGACTTTC.

V usage is TRBV18 and J usage is TRBJ1-5; a possible D gene is TRBD1 (6 bases). Trimming cost V 8 bases and J 6 bases, with 14 bases left between them. Germline assignment: CDR1 KGHSH and CDR2 LQKENI. The CDR3 is made up of 13 amino acids. CDR3 DNA: TGTGCCAGCGCGCCAGGGGTTGGTCAGCCCCAGCATTTT. Translated: CASAPGVGQPQHF.

The J gene is TRBJ1-2, the V gene TRBV18; maybe TRBD1 (5 bases). V lost 2 bases and J 2 bases, leaving 18 bases between the germline ends. The CDR3 has 17 amino acids. Germline V gene data show CDR1 as KGHSH and CDR2 as LQKENI. The CDR3 loop is CASSPEKGQNPNYGYTF. CDR3 sequence (DNA): TGTGCCAGCTCACCAGAGAAGGGGCAAAATCCGAACTATGGCTACACCTTC.